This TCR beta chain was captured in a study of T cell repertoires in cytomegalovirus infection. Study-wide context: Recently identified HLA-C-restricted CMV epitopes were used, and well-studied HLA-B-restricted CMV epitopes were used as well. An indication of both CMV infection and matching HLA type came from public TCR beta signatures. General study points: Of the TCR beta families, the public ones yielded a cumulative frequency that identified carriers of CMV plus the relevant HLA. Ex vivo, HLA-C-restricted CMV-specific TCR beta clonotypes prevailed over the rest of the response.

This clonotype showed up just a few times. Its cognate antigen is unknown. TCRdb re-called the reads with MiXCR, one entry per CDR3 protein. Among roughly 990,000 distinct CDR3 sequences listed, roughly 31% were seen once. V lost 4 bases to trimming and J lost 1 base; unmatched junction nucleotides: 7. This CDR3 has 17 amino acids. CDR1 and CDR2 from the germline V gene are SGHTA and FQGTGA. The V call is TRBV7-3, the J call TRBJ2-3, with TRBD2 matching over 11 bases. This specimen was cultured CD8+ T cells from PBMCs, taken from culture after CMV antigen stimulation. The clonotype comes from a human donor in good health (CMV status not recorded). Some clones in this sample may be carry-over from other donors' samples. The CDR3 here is CASSYLLAGDGTDTQYF. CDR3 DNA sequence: TGTGCCAGCAGCTACTTACTAGCGGGGGACGGCACAGATACGCAGTATTTT.